The clone carrying this T cell receptor (beta chain) showed up many times. Researchers prepared the TCRbeta library using unique molecular identifiers, the study reports. TCRdb called the PCR reads again in MiXCR, with one record for every CDR3 protein. The profile covers about 400,000 distinct CDR3 sequences, with about 20% appearing a single time and approximately 3.9% taken by the ten largest. The data belong to a study of T-cell reconstitution after alpha-beta-depleted transplantation in children. V lost 0 bases, J lost 4 bases, and 13 bases lay in between. The CDR3 runs to 16 residues. The sequencing used PBMCs from the stem cell graft donor, collected from the stem cell graft. This receptor was taken from a human donor who donated a stem cell graft to a child with acute myeloid leukemia. The chain joins TRBV12-3 or TRBV12-4 to TRBJ1-5, with a possible D match to TRBD1 (5 bases). Here the CDR3 DNA reads TGTGCCAGCAGTTTAGCAGCGGGACTGGCAAATCAGCCCCAGCATTTT. Translating gives CASSLAAGLANQPQHF.